Shown below are 20 T cell receptor beta chains from a single sample sequenced in a study of blood T cells in healthy people across ages. Through a sample-barcoded 5' primer and a J-beta primer mix, a second PCR was run for roughly 6 to 12 cycles. TCRdb analysed the 5' RACE reads with MiXCR anew, one entry per CDR3 protein. Seen here are approximately 810,000 distinct CDR3 sequences, less than 35% observed once, and the top ten hold approximately 15%. The sequencing sample was made of blood. These receptors were obtained from a woman older than 75 in good health.

The chain is built from TRBV7-2 and TRBJ1-3; D is ambiguous. The ends were cut back, 5 bases at V and 0 bases at J, with 5 bases in the middle. Germline V gives CDR1 SGHTA, CDR2 FQGNSA. CDR3 length: 13 residues. CDR3 loop: CASSQDSGNTIYF. The CDR3 DNA reads as TGTGCCAGCAGCCAAGACTCTGGAAACACCATATATTTT.

The chain is built from TRBV9 and TRBJ2-1; 7 bases align to TRBD2. The germline CDR1 and CDR2 sequences are SGDLS and YYNGEE. The trim removed 4 bases at V and 0 bases at J, leaving 16 bases unmatched. This CDR3 comprises 19 residues. The CDR3: CASSSRTGGGWSSYNEQFF. The CDR3 nucleotides read TGTGCCAGCAGCTCTCGGACGGGCGGGGGTTGGAGCTCCTACAATGAGCAGTTCTTC.

The gene calls are TRBV5-1 and TRBJ1-6; D ambiguous. Trimming shortened V by 5 bases and J by 9 bases, and 15 bases separated the two germline ends. There are 14 residues in the CDR3. Germline V gene sequence: CDR1 SGHRS, CDR2 YFSETQ. CDR3 residues: CASSEGTVGSPLHF. The CDR3 DNA follows: TGCGCCAGCAGTGAGGGAACGGTCGGTTCACCCCTCCACTTT.

This clonotype was detected ten times or more. The chain is built from TRBV2 and TRBJ1-6; TRBD1 aligns across 9 bases. V lost 6 bases and J lost 6; bases outside the gene matches: 3. CDR1 is SNHLY and CDR2 is FYNNEI in the germline V gene. This CDR3 region has 14 residues. For the CDR3, the DNA is TGTGCCAGCAGCCGGGGACAGGGTAATTCACCCCTCCACTTT. Translation gives CASSRGQGNSPLHF. The complete variable domain, with remaining parts taken from reference TRBV2 and TRBJ1-6, reads EPEVTQTPSHQVTQMGQEVILRCVPISNHLYFYWYRQILGQKVEFLVSFYNNEISEKSEIFDDQFSVERPDGSNFTLKIRSTKLEDSAMYFCASSRGQGNSPLHFGNGTRLTVT.

Details on this clonotype: Since a much larger clone is just one base distant, this may be a read error. The chain joins TRBV7-9 to TRBJ2-1, with D possibly TRBD2 on 6 matching bases. Matching the DNA end better, TRBJ2-7 makes the J call doubtful. This CDR3 is built from 13 residues. The germline gives CDR1 SEHNR, CDR2 FQNEAQ (reference sequence). For the CDR3, the DNA is TGTGCCAGCAGCACGGACTACCACAATGAGCAGTACTTC. Translating it yields CASSTDYHNEQYF.

Regarding this clonotype: A much larger clonotype is one base distant, so this may be a read error. The rearrangement uses TRBV2 and TRBJ2-1; no reliable D call. The J call is in doubt because the DNA end fits TRBJ2-7 better. Germline loops: CDR1 SNHLY, CDR2 FYNNEI. The CDR3 loop spans 11 amino acids. Written as DNA, the CDR3 is TGTGTCAGCAAGACGGAATACGAGCAGTACTTC. Its translation: CVSKTEYEQYF.

This clonotype was seen more than once but under ten times. V gene TRBV18 combines with J gene TRBJ2-2; D is unclear. The V end lost 3 bases, the J end lost 0 bases, and 11 bases lay between the germline ends. The CDR3 runs to 16 residues. Per the germline V gene, CDR1 is KGHSH and CDR2 is LQKENI. For the CDR3, the DNA is TGTGCCAGCTCACCCTTCACTTCTACGAACACCGGGGAGCTGTTTTTT. This encodes CASSPFTSTNTGELFF.

Worth noting for this clonotype: One junction end disagrees with the germline gene, perhaps due to a read error. The V gene is TRBV6-5, the J gene TRBJ2-1, with D tentatively TRBD2 (5 bases). The CDR3 loop spans 14 amino acids. Germline loops: CDR1 MNHEY, CDR2 SVGAGI. The CDR3 here is CVSSSSQRAYEQFF. CDR3 DNA: TGTGTCAGCAGTTCCTCGCAGAGGGCGTATGAGCAGTTCTTC.

The table lists this clonotype with many counts. This chain links TRBV29-1 with TRBJ1-2; possible D gene TRBD1, 6 bases. CDR3 length equals 12 residues. CDR1 is SQVTM, CDR2 ANQGSEA, per germline. V was clipped by 6 bases and J by 7 bases, with 15 bases between them. As DNA, the CDR3 is TGCAGCGTATTACGACAGGAGGGTGGCTACACCTTC. Its protein product is CSVLRQEGGYTF.

Of note for this clonotype: The junction does not match germline at one end; this may be a read error. The V gene is TRBV14, the J gene TRBJ1-3, with a tentative D call TRBD1 (6 bases). Germline V gene data show CDR1 as SGHDN and CDR2 as FVKESK. The CDR3 runs 14 residues. The CDR3, as DNA: TGTGCCGGCAGCCGTAGGGACAAGGGAAACACCATATATTTT. It specifies CAGSRRDKGNTIYF. Variable domain in full (rest from reference TRBV14 and TRBJ1-3): EAGVTQFPSHSVIEKGQTVTLRCDPISGHDNLYWYRRVMGKEIKFLLHFVKESKQDESGMPNNRFLAERTGGTYSTLKVQPAELEDSGVYFCAGSRRDKGNTIYFGEGSWLTVV.

This clonotype showed up just a few times. This rearrangement joins TRBV3-1 to TRBJ1-6, with D uncertain. The CDR3 has 14 residues. CDR1 is LGHDT, CDR2 YNNKEL, per germline (reference sequence). V lost 0 bases and J lost 6, with 6 bases in between. CDR3 sequence reads: CASSQDTTNSPLHF. The CDR3 nucleotides read TGTGCCAGCAGCCAAGATACGACTAATTCACCCCTCCACTTT.

In this sample, this clonotype turned up many times. The chain employs TRBV20-1 and TRBJ1-6; 7 bases fit TRBD1. The germline V gene encodes CDR1 DFQATT and CDR2 SNEGSKA (reference sequence). After removal of 0 bases from V and 4 bases from J, the junction contained 6 bases not matched to a gene. CDR3 length equals 16 residues. In DNA, the CDR3 is TGCAGTGCTAGAGATCTTAGGGGGCCATATAATTCACCCCTCCACTTT. Translated, it gives CSARDLRGPYNSPLHF.

The gene calls are TRBV12-3 or TRBV12-4 and TRBJ1-5; 7 bases are shared with TRBD1. Losses at the gene ends were 5 bases for V and 0 bases for J; bases not matched to a gene: 16. The CDR3 consists of 19 residues. This CDR3 is CASSRTGTAPSFSNQPQHF. The CDR3 DNA sequence: TGTGCCAGCAGTAGAACCGGGACAGCTCCCAGTTTTAGCAATCAGCCCCAGCATTTT.

This clonotype was observed a few times. A much larger clonotype is one base distant, so this may be a read error. The gene calls are TRBV6-1 and TRBJ2-7; a possible D gene is TRBD1 (5 bases). The CDR3 sequence is 12 residues long. Per the germline V gene, CDR1 is MNHNS and CDR2 is SASEGT. CDR3: CTSRVGKYEQYF. CDR3 in DNA: TGTACCAGCAGGGTGGGGAAGTACGAGCAGTACTTC.

This clonotype was detected ten times or more. The genes are TRBV12-3 or TRBV12-4 and TRBJ2-1, with TRBD2 matching 7 bases. Losses at the gene ends were 5 bases for V and 6 bases for J; bases not matched to a gene: 10. There are 15 residues in the CDR3. The CDR3 loop reads CASSDTGTMANEQFF. In nucleotides, the CDR3 is TGTGCCAGCAGTGACACCGGGACTATGGCCAATGAGCAGTTCTTC.

The chain is built from TRBV12-3 or TRBV12-4 and TRBJ2-1; 7 bases map to TRBD1. Unmatched junction bases numbered 11, after V lost 5 bases and J lost 4 bases. There are 16 residues in the CDR3. The CDR3 bases are TGTGCCAGCAGTCCGGGACAGTCAGCTGGATACAATGAGCAGTTCTTC. The encoded protein is CASSPGQSAGYNEQFF.

This clonotype was detected only a few times. A much larger clone is a single base away; this may be a read error. The chain is built from TRBV7-2 and TRBJ2-5; 7 bases match TRBD2. V lost 3 bases and J lost 2; bases outside the gene matches: 6. The CDR3 is 15 amino acids. The germline CDR1 and CDR2 sequences are SGHTA and FQGNSA. The CDR3 DNA sequence: TGTGCCAGCAGCTTTCGGTGGGAGGGACAAGAGACCCAGTACTTC. Translating it yields CASSFRWEGQETQYF.

The table lists this clonotype with many counts. The chain recombines TRBV6-2 or TRBV6-3 with TRBJ2-1; 9 bases map to TRBD2. From germline, CDR1 is MNHEY and CDR2 SVGEGT. The J segment lost 8 bases and the V segment lost 0 bases, leaving 17 bases of the junction unmatched. The CDR3 contains 19 residues. CDR3 amino acids: CASSYSMGPGRGGRDEQFF. CDR3 coding DNA: TGTGCCAGCAGTTACTCGATGGGCCCCGGGCGGGGGGGCCGGGATGAGCAGTTCTTC.

In regard to this clonotype: With a much larger clone just one base away, this may be a read error. This chain joins TRBV29-1 and TRBJ2-1; a weak D match, TRBD2 (5 bases). The CDR3 consists of 12 residues. CDR1 SQVTM and CDR2 ANQGSEA come from the germline V gene. V gave up 6 bases and J gave up 6 bases, with 12 bases separating them. The CDR3 nucleotides read TGCAGCGTCGTCTTAAGCGGCAATGAGCAGTTCTTC. This encodes CSVVLSGNEQFF.

This clonotype has ten or more counts. This chain links TRBV6-2 or TRBV6-3 with TRBJ2-4, with D perhaps TRBD1 or TRBD2 (5 bases each). This CDR3 contains 13 residues. Trimming removed 8 bases at V and 7 bases at J, with 15 bases between. CDR1 and CDR2 from the germline V gene are MNHEY and SVGEGT. The CDR3 DNA sequence: TGTGCCAGCGAGGAGAGGGGCCGGAACATTCAGTACTTC. Amino acid sequence: CASEERGRNIQYF.